This T cell receptor beta chain was observed in a study of graft-versus-host responses after intestinal transplantation. Germline V gene data show CDR1 as GTSNPN and CDR2 as SVGIG (reference sequence). V shed 2 bases, J shed 2 bases, and the junction held 6 bases outside the gene matches. The CDR3 runs 15 residues. Clones were read by immunoSEQ multiplex PCR, and TCRdb kept only the in-frame ones, dropping some. The table lists under 75,000 clones, 90% of them singletons, with about 4% in the top ten. This clone has more than one count but fewer than ten. Its matching antigen is unknown. This specimen consisted of unstimulated CD8+ T cells sorted from spleen or lymph node cells, obtained before transplant. This TCR derives from a human donor who was the organ donor for an intestinal transplant. This chain connects TRBV30 to TRBJ1-5; 7 bases map to TRBD1. The CDR3 nucleotides are TGTGCCTGGAGTAAGGACAGGTTGGGCAATCAGCCCCAGCATTTT. It translates to CAWSKDRLGNQPQHF.